The 29 T cell receptor beta chains below all came from one sample that was sequenced in a study of cytomegalovirus exposure and HLA in healthy donors. Researchers ran the PCR with 60 Vbeta and 13 Jbeta primers. Only in-frame clones appear in the TCRdb table, and some are missing; sequencing was by immunoSEQ multiplex PCR. This table has over 150,000 clones, 70% to 90% appearing once. Sequenced material: PBMCs. The source of these receptors is a young woman in good health and CMV-seropositive.

V is TRBV18 and J is TRBJ1-2; possibly TRBD1 for D (5 bases). Germline V gene sequence: CDR1 KGHSH, CDR2 LQKENI. This CDR3 comprises 14 residues. V was trimmed by 6 bases and J by 6 bases, leaving 17 bases between them. The CDR3 DNA sequence: TGTGCCAGCTCGACAGCCTCATCCGCCAATGGCTACACCTTC. As protein: CASSTASSANGYTF. The full variable domain, rest sourced from reference TRBV18 and TRBJ1-2, is NAGVMQNPRHLVRRRGQEARLRCSPMKGHSHVYWYRQLPEEGLKFMVYLQKENIIDESGMPKERFSAEFPKEGPSILRIQQVVRGDSAAYFCASSTASSANGYTFGSGTRLTVV.

This chain connects TRBV7-2 to TRBJ2-5; tentatively, D is TRBD2 (7 bases). This CDR3 comprises 15 residues. From germline, CDR1 is SGHTA and CDR2 FQGNSA. The germline V and J ends were trimmed by 3 bases and 1 base, with 12 bases remaining between them. CDR3 in amino acids: CASSFLGGAQETQYF. In DNA, the CDR3 is TGTGCCAGCAGCTTCCTAGGGGGGGCCCAAGAGACCCAGTACTTC.

The chain joins TRBV7-9 to TRBJ2-3; D is undetermined. Germline assignment: CDR1 SEHNR and CDR2 FQNEAQ (reference sequence). The CDR3 spans 13 residues. V was cut by 7 bases and J by 0 bases, with 8 bases left in between. The CDR3 reads CASTTTSTDTQYF. CDR3 in DNA: TGTGCCAGCACCACTACTAGCACAGATACGCAGTATTTT.

This clone appeared a few times. The CDR3 nucleotides read TGCGCCAGCAGCTCCCAATGGGCTGCAGATACGCAGTATTTT. Protein: CASSSQWAADTQYF. This chain uses TRBV4-3 with TRBJ2-3; D not certain. V was trimmed by 5 bases and J by 4 bases, leaving 13 bases between them. The CDR3 loop spans 14 amino acids. Looked up from germline, CDR1 is LGHNA and CDR2 is YSLEER.

This clone was seen a few times. This rearrangement joins TRBV6-1 to TRBJ1-5; D ambiguous. Germline V gene data show CDR1 as MNHNS and CDR2 as SASEGT. CDR3 size: 12 residues. V was trimmed by 8 bases and J by 7 bases, leaving 12 bases between them. This CDR3 reads CASLDYGQPQHF. The CDR3 coding sequence is TGTGCCAGCCTCGACTACGGGCAGCCCCAGCATTTT.

This clone was detected only a few times. CDR3 DNA: TGTGCCAGCAAATTAACTTTCAGCGGGGGTTACAATGAGCAGTTCTTC. The encoded protein is CASKLTFSGGYNEQFF. This chain joins TRBV2 and TRBJ2-1; TRBD2 matches at 8 bases. The CDR3 runs to 16 residues. Trimming at V came to 7 bases and at J to 4 bases, leaving 12 bases not matched to a gene. The V gene's germline CDR1 is SNHLY and CDR2 FYNNEI.

The chain employs TRBV6-5 and TRBJ2-7; D gene unclear. CDR1 and CDR2 from the germline V gene are MNHEY and SVGAGI. The CDR3 consists of 15 residues. V lost 5 bases and J 0 bases, leaving 14 bases between the germline ends. CDR3 region: CASSQTSRVSYEQYF. The CDR3 nucleotides read TGTGCCAGCAGTCAGACCAGTCGGGTCTCCTACGAGCAGTACTTC.

The V and J genes are TRBV5-1 and TRBJ1-4, with D perhaps TRBD1 (6 bases). Per the germline V gene, CDR1 is SGHRS and CDR2 is YFSETQ. The CDR3 is 14 amino acids. V was pared by 1 base and J by 7 bases, with 11 bases between. CDR3: CASSLSAGVEKLFF. For the CDR3, the DNA is TGCGCCAGCAGCTTGTCAGCAGGGGTTGAAAAACTGTTTTTT.

The rearrangement joins TRBV25-1 to TRBJ1-4, with 9 bases lining up with TRBD1. This CDR3 comprises 15 residues. The ends lost 3 bases at V and 10 bases at J; junction bases unmatched: 9. Per germline, CDR1 MGHDK and CDR2 SYGVNS. The CDR3 DNA reads as TGTGCCAGCAGTGATCCACGACAGGGGGTTCTAAAACTGTTTTTT. This gives the protein CASSDPRQGVLKLFF.

Details on this clone: At one end, the junction sequence differs from germline, possibly due to a read error. The chain couples TRBV7-9 to TRBJ1-1; D is unresolved. The CDR3 extends over 13 amino acids. Germline lookup yields CDR1 SEHNR and CDR2 FQNEAQ (reference sequence). The CDR3 here is CSSSFVQSTEAFF. The CDR3 coding sequence is TGTTCCAGCAGCTTCGTTCAGTCCACTGAAGCTTTCTTT.

The chain couples TRBV5-1 to TRBJ2-4; the D is unclear. Germline loops: CDR1 SGHRS, CDR2 YFSETQ. The ends were cut back, 0 bases at V and 0 bases at J, with 19 bases in the middle. CDR3 length: 19 amino acids. CDR3 coding DNA: TGCGCCAGCAGCTTGGACCAGACACAACCCTACTTAGCCAAAAACATTCAGTACTTC. Its translation is CASSLDQTQPYLAKNIQYF.

This clone appeared a few times. This chain connects TRBV2 to TRBJ1-5; D gene uncertain. Trimming removed 6 bases at V and 7 bases at J, with 10 bases between. The CDR3 spans 12 residues. The germline V gene has CDR1 SNHLY and CDR2 FYNNEI. CDR3 sequence: CASSRFGQPQHF. In DNA form, the CDR3 reads TGTGCCAGCAGCCGATTTGGCCAGCCCCAGCATTTT. Filled out from reference TRBV2 and TRBJ1-5, the complete variable domain reads EPEVTQTPSHQVTQMGQEVILRCVPISNHLYFYWYRQILGQKVEFLVSFYNNEISEKSEIFDDQFSVERPDGSNFTLKIRSTKLEDSAMYFCASSRFGQPQHFGDGTRLSIL.

The rearrangement uses TRBV28 and TRBJ1-2; 7 nucleotides line up with TRBD1. Germline V lookup: CDR1 MDHEN, CDR2 SYDVKM. J lost 5 bases, V lost 4 bases, and 4 bases had no gene match. The CDR3 is 13 residues long. CDR3 bases: TGTGCCAGCAGTTGGGGACAGCAGTATGGCTACACCTTC. It is translated as CASSWGQQYGYTF.

The chain joins TRBV11-2 to TRBJ2-1; 8 nucleotides align to TRBD1. The CDR3 has 15 amino acids. Per germline, CDR1 SGHAT and CDR2 FQNNGV. Trimming at V came to 4 bases and at J to 8 bases, leaving 10 bases not matched to a gene. This chain's CDR3 is CASSSRDRFGDEQFF. The CDR3 DNA follows: TGTGCCAGCAGCTCCCGGGACAGGTTCGGCGATGAGCAGTTCTTC. Filled out from reference TRBV11-2 and TRBJ2-1, the complete variable domain reads EAGVAQSPRYKIIEKRQSVAFWCNPISGHATLYWYQQILGQGPKLLIQFQNNGVVDDSQLPKDRFSAERLKGVDSTLKIQPAKLEDSAVYLCASSSRDRFGDEQFFGPGTRLTVL.

The genes are TRBV7-2 and TRBJ2-3; D gene uncertain. V lost 5 bases, J lost 4 bases, and 10 bases lay in between. CDR1 is SGHTA and CDR2 is FQGNSA in the germline V gene. The CDR3 consists of 13 residues. The CDR3 DNA reads as TGTGCCAGCAGCCGCGAGTATCCAGATACGCAGTATTTT. The encoded protein is CASSREYPDTQYF. Filled out from reference TRBV7-2 and TRBJ2-3, the complete variable domain reads GAGVSQSPSNKVTEKGKDVELRCDPISGHTALYWYRQSLGQGLEFLIYFQGNSAPDKSGLPSDRFSAERTGGSVSTLTIQRTQQEDSAVYLCASSREYPDTQYFGPGTRLTVL.

This clone was seen a handful of times. J is TRBJ2-3 and V is TRBV5-4; 7 bases agree with TRBD2. This CDR3 is 16 amino acids long. Germline CDR1 and CDR2: SGHNT and YYREEE (reference sequence). Trimming cost V 5 bases and J 0 bases; bases outside gene matches: 9. This chain's CDR3 is CASRYRAGTSTDTQYF. In DNA, the CDR3 is TGTGCCAGCAGATACCGAGCGGGGACTAGCACAGATACGCAGTATTTT.

The gene calls are TRBV7-3 and TRBJ1-1, with 7 bases matching TRBD1. The germline V gene has CDR1 SGHTA and CDR2 FQGTGA. The CDR3 consists of 16 residues. The V and J ends lost 1 base and 5 bases, in that order; junction bases with no gene match: 10. CDR3 coding DNA: TGTGCCAGCAGCTTAAAGGGGGACAGACGGTGGACTGAAGCTTTCTTT. Its protein is CASSLKGDRRWTEAFF.

This clone has just one count. The chain is built from TRBV5-1 and TRBJ1-2; possible D gene TRBD1, 6 bases. The germline V gene has CDR1 SGHRS and CDR2 YFSETQ. V was cut by 6 bases and J by 6 bases, with 15 bases left in between. The CDR3 sequence is 13 residues long. For the CDR3, the DNA is TGCGCCAGCAACAGGGCGGGGGCTGATGGCTACACCTTC. Translating it yields CASNRAGADGYTF.

V and J are TRBV7-2 and TRBJ1-2, with TRBD1 identical over 10 bases. The CDR3 loop spans 15 amino acids. The germline V gene has CDR1 SGHTA and CDR2 FQGNSA. V was clipped by 3 bases and J by 9 bases; unmatched bases: 10. This chain's CDR3 is CASSLARDRGDSYTF. CDR3 coding DNA: TGTGCCAGCAGCTTGGCTCGGGACAGGGGTGATAGCTACACCTTC.

This clone was counted only a few times. This sequence joins TRBV6-1 and TRBJ1-6, with 7 bases aligning to TRBD1. The V segment lost 4 bases and the J segment 10 bases; nucleotides outside the gene matches: 13. The CDR3 is 16 residues long. Germline V gene lookup returns CDR1 MNHNS and CDR2 SASEGT. The CDR3 DNA reads as TGTGCCAGCAGTGGGCGAAGAGGGGGCAGCAGGTCACCCCTCCACTTT. The encoded protein is CASSGRRGGSRSPLHF.

CDR3 coding DNA: TGTGCCAGCAGTCTAGGCTTCGGCCGTTCGCAAGAGACCCAGTACTTC. Protein product: CASSLGFGRSQETQYF. V gene TRBV7-3 combines with J gene TRBJ2-5; D gene ambiguous. This CDR3 region has 16 residues. Germline V gene lookup returns CDR1 SGHTA and CDR2 FQGTGA. V was shortened by 6 bases and J by 2 bases, with 19 bases between the two germline ends. Full variable domain (remainder filled in from reference TRBV7-3 and TRBJ2-5): GAGVSQTPSNKVTEKGKYVELRCDPISGHTALYWYRQSLGQGPEFLIYFQGTGAADDSGLPNDRFFAVRPEGSVSTLKIQRTERGDSAVYLCASSLGFGRSQETQYFGPGTRLLVL.

This clone was detected only once. The chain links TRBV2 to TRBJ1-1; possible D gene TRBD1, 6 bases. Per the germline V gene, CDR1 is SNHLY and CDR2 is FYNNEI. The length of the CDR3 is 16 residues. With 6 bases removed from V and 4 bases from J, the gap between germline ends came to 21 bases. The CDR3 protein is CASREAAGALITEAFF. Written as DNA, the CDR3 is TGTGCCAGCAGGGAGGCGGCAGGGGCCCTTATCACTGAAGCTTTCTTT.

The genes are TRBV7-8 and TRBJ1-1, with no clear D. Germline V gene data show CDR1 as SGHVS and CDR2 as FQNEAQ. The CDR3 is 14 amino acids. Between the trimmed V and J ends, which lost 0 bases and 0 bases, there was a span of 5 bases. The CDR3 protein is CASSLARVNTEAFF. DNA of the CDR3: TGTGCCAGCAGCTTAGCGAGGGTGAACACTGAAGCTTTCTTT.

The chain has TRBV27 and TRBJ1-5; no definite D call. Looked up from germline, CDR1 is MNHEY and CDR2 is SMNVEV (reference sequence). Trimming stripped 8 bases from V and 5 bases from J, with 10 bases between. The CDR3 is 12 amino acids. CDR3 sequence: CASGVGDQPQHF. DNA for the CDR3: TGTGCCAGCGGAGTCGGGGATCAGCCCCAGCATTTT.

This CDR3 reads CASKTSPSSYEQYF. CDR3 in DNA: TGTGCCAGCAAAACTAGCCCTAGCTCCTACGAGCAGTACTTC. V gene TRBV6-5 combines with J gene TRBJ2-7; tentatively, D is TRBD2 (6 bases). Germline values: CDR1 MNHEY, CDR2 SVGAGI. This CDR3 is built from 14 residues. With 7 bases removed from V and 0 bases from J, the gap between germline ends came to 13 bases.

As concerns this clone: The CDR3 carries no conserved terminal phenylalanine or tryptophan, so it likely arises from a read error. The chain has TRBV7-9 and TRBJ1-6; D is possibly TRBD1 (5 bases). The ends were cut back, 5 bases at V and 0 bases at J, with 11 bases in the middle. CDR1 is SEHNR, CDR2 FQNEAQ, per germline (reference sequence). The CDR3 spans 16 residues. The CDR3 DNA reads TGTGCCAGCAGCCGTAGACAGAGCTCCTATAATTCACCCCTCCACGTT. It is translated as CASSRRQSSYNSPLHV.

The rearrangement uses TRBV6-5 and TRBJ2-2; possible D gene TRBD1, 6 bases. Germline assignment: CDR1 MNHEY and CDR2 SVGAGI. CDR3 length equals 15 residues. V lost 6 bases, J lost 4 bases, and 15 bases lay in between. The CDR3 reads CASSRTVAATGELFF. CDR3 nucleotide sequence: TGTGCCAGCAGCCGGACAGTCGCGGCCACCGGGGAGCTGTTTTTT.

The genes are TRBV4-1 and TRBJ2-2, with D possibly TRBD2 on 7 matching bases. The V end lost 1 base, the J end lost 4 bases, and 16 bases lay between the germline ends. The CDR3 is made up of 17 amino acids. Germline CDR1 and CDR2: MGHRA and YSYEKL. The CDR3 reads CASSQGGGREPTGELFF. The CDR3 DNA reads TGCGCCAGCAGCCAAGGGGGGGGCAGGGAACCCACCGGGGAGCTGTTTTTT.

V gene TRBV6-1 combines with J gene TRBJ2-3, with D possibly TRBD2 on 5 matching bases. CDR3 length: 13 residues. Germline loops: CDR1 MNHNS, CDR2 SASEGT. V was clipped by 5 bases and J by 1 base, with 7 bases between them. The CDR3 loop reads CASSPAGTDTQYF. CDR3 coding DNA: TGTGCCAGCAGTCCAGCGGGCACAGATACGCAGTATTTT.